These T cell receptor beta chains were read from a single sample in a study of T cells in Graves' hyperthyroidism and ophthalmopathy. TCRdb called the multiplex PCR reads again in MiXCR, with one record for every CDR3 protein. Of roughly 100,000 distinct CDR3 sequences in the sample, roughly 50% were seen once. Material: blood. These receptors were collected from a man aged 35 to 55 with Graves' hyperthyroidism. The CDR3 runs from the conserved cysteine through the conserved F or W. D genes are given only for firm matches. Where a row states a size, it is once, few, many or the class of an expanded clone; other rows omit it.

clone_size: many
j_call: TRBJ1-2
d_call: -
v_call: TRBV19
cdr3_nt: TGTGCCAGTAGTATAAGAGGGAGGGGCCGAGAATATGGCTACACCTTC
cdr3_aa: CASSIRGRGREYGYTF

clone_size: -
j_call: TRBJ1-2
d_call: TRBD1
v_call: TRBV20-1
cdr3_nt: TGCAGTGCTAGGGACAGGGACTACACCTTC
cdr3_aa: CSARDRDYTF

clone_size: many
j_call: TRBJ2-7
d_call: -
v_call: TRBV2
cdr3_nt: TGTGCCAGCAAAGGGTCAGGGAGCTCCTACGAGCAGTACTTC
cdr3_aa: CASKGSGSSYEQYF

clone_size: many
j_call: TRBJ2-2
d_call: TRBD2
v_call: TRBV20-1
cdr3_nt: TGCAGTGCTTCTAGCGGGAGGGGAACCGGGGAGCTGTTTTTT
cdr3_aa: CSASSGRGTGELFF

clone_size: many
j_call: TRBJ1-3
d_call: -
v_call: TRBV12-3/TRBV12-4
cdr3_nt: TGTGCCAGCAGAATCCAAGGGTCTGGAAACACCATATATTTT
cdr3_aa: CASRIQGSGNTIYF

clone_size: once
j_call: TRBJ1-1
d_call: -
v_call: TRBV6-5
cdr3_nt: TGTGCCAGCAGTCCGGGACAATGGAGAACTGAAGCTGTCTTT
cdr3_aa: CASSPGQWRTEAVF

clone_size: -
j_call: TRBJ2-7
d_call: TRBD2
v_call: TRBV4-1
cdr3_nt: TGCGCCAGCAGCCAAGGGGCCACTAGCGGTCCCTACGAGCAGTACTTC
cdr3_aa: CASSQGATSGPYEQYF

clone_size: many
j_call: TRBJ1-2
d_call: -
v_call: TRBV20-1
cdr3_nt: TGCAGTGCAGACGGGAGGGGCGGCTACACCTTC
cdr3_aa: CSADGRGGYTF

clone_size: many
j_call: TRBJ2-1
d_call: -
v_call: TRBV5-4
cdr3_nt: TGTGCCAGCACCTGGGGGCGGGGTTACAATGAGCAGTTCTTC
cdr3_aa: CASTWGRGYNEQFF

clone_size: -
j_call: TRBJ2-4
d_call: -
v_call: TRBV25-1
cdr3_nt: TGTGCCAGCAGCGAAAGGGGCTGGGGCAAGAACGTTCAGTACTTC
cdr3_aa: CASSERGWGKNVQYF

clone_size: once
j_call: TRBJ1-6
d_call: -
v_call: TRBV10-3
cdr3_nt: TGTGCCATCTGGGGGGGGGCCTCACCCCTCCACTTT
cdr3_aa: CAIWGGASPLHF

clone_size: -
j_call: TRBJ1-1
d_call: -
v_call: TRBV7-2
cdr3_nt: TGTGCCAGCAGTCTGGAGAGCAGTACCGGGACGGCCGTCACTGAAGCTTTCTTT
cdr3_aa: CASSLESSTGTAVTEAFF

clone_size: many
j_call: TRBJ2-5
d_call: -
v_call: TRBV12-3/TRBV12-4
cdr3_nt: TGTGCCAGCAGTTTAGGTGGTAGGAGCCGAGAGACCCAGTACTTC
cdr3_aa: CASSLGGRSRETQYF

clone_size: many
j_call: TRBJ2-7
d_call: TRBD1
v_call: TRBV4-1
cdr3_nt: TGCGCCAGCAGCCAAGGACAGGGGGCCGTGTGGGAGCAGTACTTC
cdr3_aa: CASSQGQGAVWEQYF

clone_size: many
j_call: TRBJ2-3
d_call: TRBD2
v_call: TRBV7-9
cdr3_nt: TGTGCCAGCGAAGCGGGGGGCCTCACAGATACGCAGTATTTT
cdr3_aa: CASEAGGLTDTQYF

clone_size: many
j_call: TRBJ1-1
d_call: TRBD1
v_call: TRBV5-1
cdr3_nt: TGCGCCAGCAGTGGGACAGGGCGGAACACTGAAGCTTTCTTT
cdr3_aa: CASSGTGRNTEAFF

clone_size: -
j_call: TRBJ1-4
d_call: -
v_call: TRBV9
cdr3_nt: TGTGCCAGCAGCCAAGGAGGGGAGTCTGATGAAAAACTGTTTTTT
cdr3_aa: CASSQGGESDEKLFF

clone_size: many
j_call: TRBJ2-5
d_call: TRBD1
v_call: TRBV5-1
cdr3_nt: TGCGCCAGCAGAACCGGACAGGGGACACAAGAGACCCAGTACTTC
cdr3_aa: CASRTGQGTQETQYF

clone_size: once
j_call: TRBJ2-5
d_call: TRBD1
v_call: TRBV29-1
cdr3_nt: TGCAGCGCCGGACAGGGAAACCAAGAGACCCAGTACTTC
cdr3_aa: CSAGQGNQETQYF

clone_size: many
j_call: TRBJ1-2
d_call: -
v_call: TRBV28
cdr3_nt: TGTGCCAGCAGCCCACCTGGAAGGGCGGGCTACACCTTC
cdr3_aa: CASSPPGRAGYTF

clone_size: few
j_call: TRBJ2-7
d_call: -
v_call: TRBV27
cdr3_nt: TGTGCCAGCAGTTTACAGGGCATAGCCGAGCAGTACTTC
cdr3_aa: CASSLQGIAEQYF

clone_size: many
j_call: TRBJ2-7
d_call: TRBD2
v_call: TRBV24-1
cdr3_nt: TGTGCCACCAGTGATACGGGACTAGCGGGTGAGCAGTACTTC
cdr3_aa: CATSDTGLAGEQYF

clone_size: many
j_call: TRBJ2-7
d_call: -
v_call: TRBV5-6
cdr3_nt: TGTGCCAGCAGCTTGTACCAGAACTCCTACGAGCAGTACTTC
cdr3_aa: CASSLYQNSYEQYF

clone_size: once
j_call: TRBJ1-6
d_call: TRBD1
v_call: TRBV24-1
cdr3_nt: TGTGCCATTCCGGGACAGGGTAGTTCACCCCTCCACTTT
cdr3_aa: CAIPGQGSSPLHF

clone_size: -
j_call: TRBJ1-5
d_call: TRBD1
v_call: TRBV7-2
cdr3_nt: TGTGCCAGCAGTTTAACCTGGACAGGTTTCGGGGAGACCCAGCATTTT
cdr3_aa: CASSLTWTGFGETQHF

clone_size: once
j_call: TRBJ2-3
d_call: -
v_call: TRBV7-3
cdr3_nt: TGTGCCAGCAGCGTGGACGGTATTACGCAGTATTTT
cdr3_aa: CASSVDGITQYF

clone_size: -
j_call: TRBJ2-7
d_call: TRBD2
v_call: TRBV7-2
cdr3_nt: TGTGCCAGCAGCTTTCCTAGCGGGGGATCCTACGAGCAGTACTTC
cdr3_aa: CASSFPSGGSYEQYF

clone_size: many
j_call: TRBJ2-4
d_call: -
v_call: TRBV7-2
cdr3_nt: TGTGCCAGCAGCTTGGGACTGAAAAACATTCAGTACTTC
cdr3_aa: CASSLGLKNIQYF

clone_size: -
j_call: TRBJ1-1
d_call: -
v_call: TRBV29-1
cdr3_nt: TGCAGCGTCCACATCTTCTTCGGGGAAGCTTTCTTT
cdr3_aa: CSVHIFFGEAFF

clone_size: many
j_call: TRBJ1-1
d_call: -
v_call: TRBV19
cdr3_nt: TGTGCCAGTAGTATAGTGGGGGCTCCCATGAACACTGAAGCTTTCTTT
cdr3_aa: CASSIVGAPMNTEAFF

clone_size: -
j_call: TRBJ2-1
d_call: -
v_call: TRBV5-1
cdr3_nt: TGCGCCAGCAGCTTGGGGGGACTTATCTACAGAGAGCAGTTCTTC
cdr3_aa: CASSLGGLIYREQFF

clone_size: many
j_call: TRBJ1-2
d_call: -
v_call: TRBV2
cdr3_nt: TGTGCCAGCTTCCGCGGCGGGAAGAACTATGGCTACACCTTC
cdr3_aa: CASFRGGKNYGYTF

clone_size: -
j_call: TRBJ2-5
d_call: -
v_call: TRBV14
cdr3_nt: TGTGCCAGCAGCCAAGAGAGCCGGGGGAAGACCCAGTACTTC
cdr3_aa: CASSQESRGKTQYF

clone_size: many
j_call: TRBJ2-7
d_call: -
v_call: TRBV7-8
cdr3_nt: TGTGCCAGCAGCTTTGGGGCTAGATACGAGCAGTACTTC
cdr3_aa: CASSFGARYEQYF

clone_size: many
j_call: TRBJ2-3
d_call: TRBD2
v_call: TRBV2
cdr3_nt: TGTGCCAGCAGGCCGACTAGCGGCACAGATACGCAGTATTTT
cdr3_aa: CASRPTSGTDTQYF

clone_size: -
j_call: TRBJ2-7
d_call: TRBD2
v_call: TRBV5-1
cdr3_nt: TGCGCCAGCAGGTTAGCGGGAAACACCGGGGAGCAGTACTTC
cdr3_aa: CASRLAGNTGEQYF

clone_size: -
j_call: TRBJ2-3
d_call: -
v_call: TRBV15
cdr3_nt: TGTGCCACCAGCAGCCAAGAGACGGGACCACCTCCAGATACGCAGTATTTT
cdr3_aa: CATSSQETGPPPDTQYF

clone_size: many
j_call: TRBJ2-1
d_call: -
v_call: TRBV6-5
cdr3_nt: TGTGCCAGCAGTCCGGGCGGAGGGAGCTCCTACAATGAGCAGTTCTTC
cdr3_aa: CASSPGGGSSYNEQFF

clone_size: many
j_call: TRBJ2-2
d_call: TRBD2
v_call: TRBV20-1
cdr3_nt: TGCAGTGCTAGAGCGGTGCGGGGGGGCCGAGGGGAGCTGTTTTTT
cdr3_aa: CSARAVRGGRGELFF

clone_size: many
j_call: TRBJ1-6
d_call: -
v_call: TRBV7-3
cdr3_nt: TGTGCCAGCAGCTGGCAGGGTTATAATTCACCCCTCCACTTT
cdr3_aa: CASSWQGYNSPLHF

clone_size: once
j_call: TRBJ1-2
d_call: TRBD1
v_call: TRBV2
cdr3_nt: TGTGCCAGCAGAGTTGGGACAGGGGACTATGGCTACACCTTC
cdr3_aa: CASRVGTGDYGYTF

clone_size: many
j_call: TRBJ2-1
d_call: TRBD2
v_call: TRBV7-2
cdr3_nt: TGTGCCAGCAGCTTAGAAACAGCGGGAGGGGGGGAGCAGTTCTTC
cdr3_aa: CASSLETAGGGEQFF

clone_size: -
j_call: TRBJ1-1
d_call: -
v_call: TRBV10-3
cdr3_nt: TGTGCCATCAGTGACCTATCCCGGGGCACGGAAGCTCTCTTT
cdr3_aa: CAISDLSRGTEALF

clone_size: many
j_call: TRBJ1-1
d_call: -
v_call: TRBV9
cdr3_nt: TGTGCCAGCAGCGTAGGCCCGGAGAACACTGAAGCTTTCTTT
cdr3_aa: CASSVGPENTEAFF